This T cell receptor beta chain was captured in a study of blood T cell repertoires in COVID-19. The wider study: Both acute and convalescent COVID-19 samples were obtained from the United States, Italy and Spain. PBMCs, B-cell-depleted T cells, or T cells provided the cDNA or gDNA that made up the material.

The V segment lost 6 bases and the J segment 5 bases; nucleotides outside the gene matches: 9. Germline lookup yields CDR1 SNHLY and CDR2 FYNNEI. The CDR3 covers 15 residues. Original data processing: Amplification of reference gene primers was used by the study to estimate nucleated cell counts. The data were produced by immunoSEQ multiplex PCR, yet TCRdb's version contains in-frame clones alone and is incomplete. The V and J calls and clone size were taken over from that table, and D and trimming were inferred from the DNA. Of some 94,000 clones in the sample, around 72% are singletons; the top ten hold around 25%.

The sequenced sample was peripheral blood. The sequence was obtained from a woman aged 55-69 years in a cohort sampled during active or convalescent COVID-19. The V and J genes are TRBV2 and TRBJ2-3; 9 nucleotides match TRBD1. CDR3 region: CASRLNRGQGDTQYF. CDR3 coding DNA: TGTGCCAGCAGGCTAAACAGGGGGCAGGGAGATACGCAGTATTTT. Using reference TRBV2 and TRBJ2-3 for the parts outside the CDR3, the full variable domain is EPEVTQTPSHQVTQMGQEVILRCVPISNHLYFYWYRQILGQKVEFLVSFYNNEISEKSEIFDDQFSVERPDGSNFTLKIRSTKLEDSAMYFCASRLNRGQGDTQYFGPGTRLTVL.